This T cell receptor (beta chain) was profiled in a study of vaccination and CD4 T cells after COVID-19. Study information: The convalescent group had six males, four females, seven Caucasians, two Asians, one multiracial.

The CDR3 covers 15 residues. Trimming left V 5 bases short and J 3 bases short, with 17 bases between. Germline lookup yields CDR1 SGHTA and CDR2 FQGNSA. Specified time point: late sampling 161 to 241 days after vaccination in a few convalescent patients. TCRdb reanalysed the PCR reads using MiXCR and keeps one entry per CDR3 protein. The sample has some 29,000 distinct CDR3 sequences; 50% are singletons. The TCR was taken from a human donor who had recovered from COVID-19. The chain couples TRBV7-2 to TRBJ2-7, with D perhaps assigned TRBD1 or TRBD2 (5 bases each). The specimen was CD4+ T cells from blood, collected about 7 months after SARS-CoV-2 vaccination. In DNA form, the CDR3 reads TGTGCCAGCAGCCAAGTTGGGGGAGTGTTCTACGAGCAGTACTTC. Its protein product is CASSQVGGVFYEQYF.